The 20 T cell receptor beta chains listed next were all sequenced from one sample in a study of T cell repertoires in cytomegalovirus infection. TCRdb analysed the reads with MiXCR anew, one entry per CDR3 protein. The sample yields 560,000 or so distinct CDR3 sequences, more than 15% seen once. The material sequenced was CD8+ T cells from PBMCs. The receptors originated from a human donor in good health (CMV status not recorded). Some clones in this sample may be carry-over from other donors' samples.

Many counts were recorded for this clonotype. The genes are TRBV11-3 and TRBJ2-7, with D perhaps given as TRBD1 or TRBD2 (5 bases each). This CDR3 region has 17 residues. Germline assignment: CDR1 SGHNT and CDR2 YENEEA. V was shortened by 5 bases and J by 2 bases, with 22 bases between the two germline ends. CDR3 residues: CASSQPQSGTLTYEQYF. The CDR3 nucleotides are TGTGCCAGCAGCCAACCGCAATCCGGGACCCTTACCTACGAGCAGTACTTC. The variable domain in full, with the rest retrieved from reference TRBV11-3 and TRBJ2-7, is EAGVVQSPRYKIIEKKQPVAFWCNPISGHNTLYWYLQNLGQGPELLIRYENEEAVDDSQLPKDRFSAERLKGVDSTLKIQPAELGDSAVYLCASSQPQSGTLTYEQYFGPGTRLTVT.

This chain links TRBV5-6 with TRBJ2-1; the D is unclear. CDR1 and CDR2 from the germline V gene are SGHDT and YYEEEE. V lost 3 bases, J lost 10 bases, and 14 bases lay in between. The CDR3 totals 13 residues. As DNA, the CDR3 is TGTGCCAGCAGCTCTGGACCTCAGAAGGAGCAGTTCTTC. Translation gives CASSSGPQKEQFF.

J is TRBJ1-4 and V is TRBV27; D perhaps matches TRBD1 (6 bases). Trimming removed 2 bases from V and 6 bases from J, with 19 bases in between. Germline loops: CDR1 MNHEY, CDR2 SMNVEV (reference sequence). The CDR3 is 17 amino acids. In DNA, the CDR3 is TGTGCCAGCAGTTTAGCGCACGGGGGACAAGGGGATGAAAAACTGTTTTTT. Protein product: CASSLAHGGQGDEKLFF.

The rearrangement links TRBV9 to TRBJ1-5; D is possibly TRBD1 (5 bases). The CDR3 runs 15 residues. Germline CDR1 SGDLS, CDR2 YYNGEE. The V end lost 0 bases, the J end lost 7 bases, and 14 bases lay between the germline ends. Here the CDR3 DNA reads TGTGCCAGCAGCGTAGGGGGGGTAGCGGGACAGCCCCAGCATTTT. Translating it yields CASSVGGVAGQPQHF.

On this clonotype itself: Possible read error: a much larger clone is one base away. As DNA, the CDR3 is TGTGCTAGTGGTTTCCAACAGACCACCGGGGAGCTGTTTTTT. Its protein is CASGFQQTTGELFF. The V gene is TRBV12-5, the J gene TRBJ2-2; the D is unclear. V gave up 3 bases and J gave up 4 bases, with 9 bases separating them. This CDR3 comprises 14 residues. CDR1 is LGHNT, CDR2 FRNRAP, per germline.

This clonotype was seen many times. The chain carries TRBV6-1 and TRBJ2-1; the match to TRBD2 covers 12 bases. V trimming: 3 bases; J trimming: 7 bases; junction bases outside the gene matches: 10. This CDR3 is 17 amino acids long. CDR1 and CDR2 (germline): MNHNS, SASEGT. The CDR3 bases are TGTGCCAGCAGTGACCCACCGACTAGCGGGGGACGGAATGAGCAGTTCTTC. Translating it yields CASSDPPTSGGRNEQFF.

The table lists this clonotype with many counts. V usage is TRBV7-6 and J usage is TRBJ2-1; possible D gene TRBD2, 7 bases. V dropped 8 bases and J dropped 5 bases, with 28 bases sitting between them. This CDR3 comprises 18 residues. Per the germline V gene, CDR1 is SGHVS and CDR2 is FNYEAQ. CDR3 nucleotide sequence: TGTGCCAGCCACCCCAGAGCCCGGGGGGCGGGAAAACACAATGAGCAGTTCTTC. This codes for CASHPRARGAGKHNEQFF.

This chain connects TRBV19 to TRBJ1-6; no clear D gene. This CDR3 region has 12 residues. Trimming pared 5 bases from V and 9 bases from J, leaving 8 bases between. Germline V gene sequence: CDR1 LNHDA, CDR2 SQIVND (reference sequence). CDR3 nucleotide sequence: TGTGCCAGTAGTCCTTCTGGTTCACCCCTCCACTTT. It codes for CASSPSGSPLHF. Full variable domain (rest looked up from reference TRBV19 and TRBJ1-6): DGGITQSPKYLFRKEGQNVTLSCEQNLNHDAMYWYRQDPGQGLRLIYYSQIVNDFQKGDIAEGYSVSREKKESFPLTVTSAQKNPTAFYLCASSPSGSPLHFGNGTRLTVT.

For this clonotype: A much larger clone sits a single nucleotide away, making a read error possible. The chain uses TRBV2 and TRBJ2-7, with D unclear. This CDR3 comprises 10 residues. Per the germline V gene, CDR1 is SNHLY and CDR2 is FYNNEI. V lost 5 bases, J lost 3 bases, and 2 bases lay in between. The chain's CDR3 is CASSNYEQYF. CDR3 DNA: TGTGCCAGCAGTAACTACGAGCAGTACTTC.

This clonotype was recorded at least ten times. This chain uses TRBV4-1 with TRBJ2-3; no clear D. The CDR3 extends over 17 amino acids. Germline lookup yields CDR1 MGHRA and CDR2 YSYEKL. V lost 0 bases, J lost 3 bases, and 16 bases lay in between. The CDR3: CASSQEHSSGWTDTQYF. The DNA of the CDR3 is TGCGCCAGCAGCCAAGAGCACTCATCCGGTTGGACAGATACGCAGTATTTT.

The V and J genes are TRBV3-1 and TRBJ1-1; no reliable D call. The ends were cut back, 0 bases at V and 3 bases at J, with 26 bases in the middle. The V gene's germline CDR1 is LGHDT and CDR2 YNNKEL (reference sequence). This CDR3 is built from 20 residues. The CDR3 reads CASSQDFWRVTLSTHTEAFF. CDR3 in DNA: TGTGCCAGCAGCCAAGATTTTTGGAGGGTAACCTTATCAACTCACACTGAAGCTTTCTTT. Full variable domain (rest looked up from reference TRBV3-1 and TRBJ1-1): DTAVSQTPKYLVTQMGNDKSIKCEQNLGHDTMYWYKQDSKKFLKIMFSYNNKELIINETVPNRFSPKSPDKAHLNLHINSLELGDSAVYFCASSQDFWRVTLSTHTEAFFGQGTRLTVV.

A note on this clonotype: One end of the junction fails to match germline, which may point to a read error. The chain carries TRBV7-9 and TRBJ2-5; 10 bases are a match to TRBD1. From germline, CDR1 is SEHNR and CDR2 FQNEAQ (reference sequence). The length of the CDR3 is 17 residues. The CDR3 spells CATRDGGDRGQQGTQYF. For the CDR3, the DNA is TGTGCCACTCGTGATGGGGGGGACAGGGGTCAACAAGGGACCCAGTACTTC.

This clonotype was seen ten or more times. This chain connects TRBV11-2 to TRBJ2-3; perhaps TRBD1 as D (5 bases). The CDR3 is 15 residues long. Germline V gene sequence: CDR1 SGHAT, CDR2 FQNNGV. V was trimmed by 4 bases and J by 2 bases, leaving 13 bases between them. The CDR3 spells CASSSITGPTDTQYF. The CDR3 DNA follows: TGTGCCAGCAGCTCCATTACAGGCCCCACAGATACGCAGTATTTT. The complete variable domain, with remaining parts taken from reference TRBV11-2 and TRBJ2-3, reads EAGVAQSPRYKIIEKRQSVAFWCNPISGHATLYWYQQILGQGPKLLIQFQNNGVVDDSQLPKDRFSAERLKGVDSTLKIQPAKLEDSAVYLCASSSITGPTDTQYFGPGTRLTVL.

This clonotype was observed a single time. V gene TRBV20-1 combines with J gene TRBJ2-3; 12 bases match TRBD2. CDR1 and CDR2 from the germline V gene are DFQATT and SNEGSKA (reference sequence). This CDR3 is built from 14 residues. J lost 2 bases, V lost 6 bases, and 3 bases had no gene match. CDR3 loop: CSARTSGNTDTQYF. CDR3 nucleotide sequence: TGCAGTGCCCGGACTAGCGGGAACACAGATACGCAGTATTTT.

This chain uses TRBV7-9 with TRBJ2-7; D is uncertain. The CDR3 covers 12 residues. In germline, CDR1 is SEHNR, CDR2 FQNEAQ (reference sequence). Trimming removed 3 bases at V and 4 bases at J, with 7 bases between. CDR3 nucleotides: TGTGCCAGCAGCTTGCACCCTTACGAGCAGTACTTC. This translates into CASSLHPYEQYF. The full variable domain, with the rest looked up from reference TRBV7-9 and TRBJ2-7, is DTGVSQNPRHKITKRGQNVTFRCDPISEHNRLYWYRQTLGQGPEFLTYFQNEAQLEKSRLLSDRFSAERPKGSFSTLEIQRTEQGDSAMYLCASSLHPYEQYFGPGTRLTVT.

On this clonotype: A read error may explain this, as a much larger clone is one base away. The genes are TRBV7-9 and TRBJ1-1; D not certain. This CDR3 has 14 residues. Trimming left V 3 bases short and J 5 bases short, with 13 bases between. In germline, CDR1 is SEHNR, CDR2 FQNEAQ (reference sequence). CDR3: CASSFVGFGTEAFF. The CDR3 DNA is TGTGCCAGCAGCTTTGTAGGGTTCGGGACTGAAGCTTTCTTT.

Many counts were recorded for this clonotype. The chain combines TRBV6-5 with TRBJ1-1, with no clear D. V lost 0 bases to trimming and J lost 4 bases, with 6 bases between them. The CDR3 has 13 residues. Germline CDR1 is MNHEY and CDR2 is SVGAGI. This CDR3 is CASSYSKGTEAFF. The CDR3 DNA is TGTGCCAGCAGTTACTCGAAGGGCACTGAAGCTTTCTTT.

Only a few counts were recorded for this clonotype. The chain couples TRBV7-9 to TRBJ2-3; D remains ambiguous. The CDR3 loop spans 14 amino acids. Germline V gives CDR1 SEHNR, CDR2 FQNEAQ (reference sequence). Deletions cut 2 bases from V and 4 bases from J, with 10 bases between. The CDR3 DNA reads TGTGCCAGCAGCTTACCAGCAGGACCAGATACGCAGTATTTT. Protein sequence: CASSLPAGPDTQYF.

This clonotype was seen at least ten times. CDR3 residues: CAISAGQGNTGELFF. The DNA for the CDR3 is TGTGCCATCAGTGCCGGACAGGGAAACACCGGGGAGCTGTTTTTT. This chain connects TRBV10-3 to TRBJ2-2; 8 nucleotides align to TRBD1. From germline, CDR1 is ENHRY and CDR2 SYGVKD. The CDR3 loop spans 15 amino acids. Trimming took 4 bases from V and 2 from J; bases not matched to a gene: 3.

The chain uses TRBV9 and TRBJ2-1, with unresolved D. CDR1 and CDR2 (germline): SGDLS, YYNGEE. Trimming pared 0 bases from V and 7 bases from J, leaving 14 bases between. The CDR3 sequence is 15 residues long. The DNA of the CDR3 is TGTGCCAGCAGCGTAGGGGCGGCCCTCGGAAATGAGCAGTTCTTC. Amino acids: CASSVGAALGNEQFF.